This T cell receptor beta chain was retrieved from a study of cytomegalovirus exposure and HLA in healthy donors. Across the whole study: Researchers found that about four fifths of over 350 genotyped donors fell within the Caucasian-associated ancestry cluster. General study findings and limits: Presence/absence comparisons presumed near-even sequencing depth among donors. An analysis that was carried out later associated 17,000 or so TCR beta sequences with HLA alleles at 0.05 false discovery rate.

The donors comprised healthy bone marrow donors. CDR3 size: 14 residues. The germline V gene has CDR1 MNHNS and CDR2 SASEGT. Between the trimmed V and J ends, which lost 3 bases and 10 bases, there was a span of 16 bases. In regard to this clone: The antigen is not known.

The PCR ran on 60 Vbeta and 13 Jbeta primers. TCRdb's table, derived via immunoSEQ multiplex PCR, lists solely in-frame clones and lacks some. This sample carries under 200,000 clones, with about 0.8% going to the ten biggest clones. The sequence derives from a woman in her late teens or twenties in good health and CMV-seropositive. This chain joins TRBV6-1 and TRBJ2-1; perhaps TRBD2 as D (6 bases). The sequenced material came from PBMCs. DNA of the CDR3: TGTGCCAGCAGTGACGTCGGCGGGGTAGTGGAGCAGTTCTTC. This translates into CASSDVGGVVEQFF.